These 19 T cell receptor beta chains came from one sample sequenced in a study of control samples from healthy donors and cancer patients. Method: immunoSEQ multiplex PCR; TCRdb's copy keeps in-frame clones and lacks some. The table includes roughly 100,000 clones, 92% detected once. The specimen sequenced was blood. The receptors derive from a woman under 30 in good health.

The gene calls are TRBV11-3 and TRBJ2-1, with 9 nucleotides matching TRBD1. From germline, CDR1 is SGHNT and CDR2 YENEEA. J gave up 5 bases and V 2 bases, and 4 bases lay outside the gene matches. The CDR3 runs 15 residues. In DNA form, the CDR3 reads TGTGCCAGCAGCTTACCGGGACAGGGCCACAATGAGCAGTTCTTC. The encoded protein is CASSLPGQGHNEQFF.

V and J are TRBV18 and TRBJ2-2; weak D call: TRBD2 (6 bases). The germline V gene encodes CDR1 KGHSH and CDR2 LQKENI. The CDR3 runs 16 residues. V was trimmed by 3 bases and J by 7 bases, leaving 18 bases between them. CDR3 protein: CASSPTIGTPVGELFF. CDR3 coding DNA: TGTGCCAGCTCACCGACGATCGGGACTCCCGTCGGGGAGCTGTTTTTT.

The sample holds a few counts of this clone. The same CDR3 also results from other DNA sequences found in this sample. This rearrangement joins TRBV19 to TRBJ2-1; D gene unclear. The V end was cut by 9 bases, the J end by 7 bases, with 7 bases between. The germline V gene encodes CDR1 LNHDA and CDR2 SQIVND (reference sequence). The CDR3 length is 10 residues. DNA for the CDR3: TGTGCCAGCCTTGGGAATGAGCAGTTCTTC. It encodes CASLGNEQFF.

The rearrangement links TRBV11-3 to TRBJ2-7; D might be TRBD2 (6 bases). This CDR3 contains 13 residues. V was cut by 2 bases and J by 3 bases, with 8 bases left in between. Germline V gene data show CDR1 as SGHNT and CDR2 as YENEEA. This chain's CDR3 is CASSLYGGYEQYF. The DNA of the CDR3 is TGTGCCAGCAGCTTATACGGGGGCTACGAGCAGTACTTC.

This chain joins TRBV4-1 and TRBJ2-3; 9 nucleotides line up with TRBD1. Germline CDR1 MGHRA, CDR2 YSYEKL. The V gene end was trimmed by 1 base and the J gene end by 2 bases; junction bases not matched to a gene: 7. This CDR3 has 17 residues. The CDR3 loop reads CASSQGPTGGFTDTQYF. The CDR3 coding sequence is TGCGCCAGCAGCCAAGGACCGACAGGGGGTTTCACAGATACGCAGTATTTT.

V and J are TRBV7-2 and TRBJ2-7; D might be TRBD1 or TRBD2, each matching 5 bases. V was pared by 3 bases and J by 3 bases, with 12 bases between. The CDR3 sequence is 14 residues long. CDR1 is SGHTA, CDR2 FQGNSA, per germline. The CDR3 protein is CASSLGDQLYEQYF. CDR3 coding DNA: TGTGCCAGCAGCTTGGGGGACCAACTCTACGAGCAGTACTTC.

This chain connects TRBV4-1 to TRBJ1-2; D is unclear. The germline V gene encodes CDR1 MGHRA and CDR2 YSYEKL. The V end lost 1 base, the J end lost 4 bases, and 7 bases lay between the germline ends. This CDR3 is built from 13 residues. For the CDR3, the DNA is TGCGCCAGCAGCCAAGGGGCCAGCTATGGCTACACCTTC. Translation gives CASSQGASYGYTF.

The CDR3 sequence is CASSEGLGWGAEGYEQYF. The CDR3 bases are TGCGCCAGCAGTGAGGGGCTAGGATGGGGGGCGGAAGGCTACGAGCAGTACTTC. The chain couples TRBV10-2 to TRBJ2-7, with D perhaps TRBD1 or TRBD2 (6 bases each). The CDR3 is 18 residues long. V was shortened by 2 bases and J by 3 bases, with 23 bases between the two germline ends. In germline, CDR1 is WSHSY, CDR2 SAAADI.

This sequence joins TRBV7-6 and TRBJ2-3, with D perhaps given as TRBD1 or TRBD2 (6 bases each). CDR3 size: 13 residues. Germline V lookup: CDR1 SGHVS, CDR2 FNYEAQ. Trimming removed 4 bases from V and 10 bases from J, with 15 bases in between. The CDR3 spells CASSSRGQIAQYF. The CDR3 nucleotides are TGTGCCAGCAGCTCCCGGGGGCAAATAGCGCAGTATTTT.

The CDR3 sequence is CASSIGEATREQYF. The CDR3 DNA reads as TGTGCCAGCAGTATAGGCGAGGCTACTCGTGAGCAGTACTTC. The chain has TRBV6-5 and TRBJ2-7, with D unresolved. CDR3 length equals 14 residues. The germline CDR1 and CDR2 sequences are MNHEY and SVGAGI. Trimming shortened V by 5 bases and J by 7 bases, and 18 bases separated the two germline ends.

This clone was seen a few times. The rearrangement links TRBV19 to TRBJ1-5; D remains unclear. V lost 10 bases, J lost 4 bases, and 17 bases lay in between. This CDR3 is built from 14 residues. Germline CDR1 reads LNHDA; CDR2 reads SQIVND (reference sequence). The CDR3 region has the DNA TGTGCCACCAACCCGGAGGGATGGAATCAGCCCCAGCATTTT. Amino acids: CATNPEGWNQPQHF.

This chain's CDR3 is CATSDLFGDGYTF. The CDR3 DNA reads as TGTGCCACCAGTGATTTATTTGGGGATGGCTACACCTTC. The rearrangement joins TRBV24-1 to TRBJ1-2; D call uncertain. Per the germline V gene, CDR1 is KGHDR and CDR2 is SFDVKD. V gave up 1 base and J gave up 6 bases, with 8 bases separating them. This CDR3 is built from 13 residues.

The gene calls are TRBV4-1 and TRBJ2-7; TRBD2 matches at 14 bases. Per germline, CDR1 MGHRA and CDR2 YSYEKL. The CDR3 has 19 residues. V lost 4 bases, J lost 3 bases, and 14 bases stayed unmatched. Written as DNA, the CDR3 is TGCGCCAGCAGCCGTCAAGACGGGACTAGCGGGGGAAAAGGCTACGAGCAGTACTTC. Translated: CASSRQDGTSGGKGYEQYF.

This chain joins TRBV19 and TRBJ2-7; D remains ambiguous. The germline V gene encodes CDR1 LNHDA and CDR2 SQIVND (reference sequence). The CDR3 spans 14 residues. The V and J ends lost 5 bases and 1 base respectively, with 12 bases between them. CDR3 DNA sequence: TGTGCCAGTAGTGCGGACCCTGGGTCCTACGAGCAGTACTTC. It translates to CASSADPGSYEQYF.

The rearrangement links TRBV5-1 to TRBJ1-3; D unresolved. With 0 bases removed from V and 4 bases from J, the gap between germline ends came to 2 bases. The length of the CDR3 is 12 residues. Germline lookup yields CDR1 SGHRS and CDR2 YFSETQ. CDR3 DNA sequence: TGCGCCAGCAGCTTGGTGGGAAACACCATATATTTT. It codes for CASSLVGNTIYF. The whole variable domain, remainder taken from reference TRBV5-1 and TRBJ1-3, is KAGVTQTPRYLIKTRGQQVTLSCSPISGHRSVSWYQQTPGQGLQFLFEYFSETQRNKGNFPGRFSGRQFSNSRSEMNVSTLELGDSALYLCASSLVGNTIYFGEGSWLTVV.

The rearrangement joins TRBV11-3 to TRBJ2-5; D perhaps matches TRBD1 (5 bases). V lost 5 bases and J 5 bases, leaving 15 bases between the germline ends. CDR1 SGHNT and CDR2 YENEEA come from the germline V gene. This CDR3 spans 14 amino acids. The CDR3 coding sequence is TGTGCCAGCAGCCTCCAGGGCGGTATGGAGACCCAGTACTTC. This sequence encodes CASSLQGGMETQYF. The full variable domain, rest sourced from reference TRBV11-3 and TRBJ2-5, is EAGVVQSPRYKIIEKKQPVAFWCNPISGHNTLYWYLQNLGQGPELLIRYENEEAVDDSQLPKDRFSAERLKGVDSTLKIQPAELGDSAVYLCASSLQGGMETQYFGPGTRLLVL.

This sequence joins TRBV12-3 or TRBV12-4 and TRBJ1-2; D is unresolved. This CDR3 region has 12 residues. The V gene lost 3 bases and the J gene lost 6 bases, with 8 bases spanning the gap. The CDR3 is CASSFGENGYTF. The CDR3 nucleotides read TGTGCCAGCAGTTTTGGGGAGAATGGCTACACCTTC.

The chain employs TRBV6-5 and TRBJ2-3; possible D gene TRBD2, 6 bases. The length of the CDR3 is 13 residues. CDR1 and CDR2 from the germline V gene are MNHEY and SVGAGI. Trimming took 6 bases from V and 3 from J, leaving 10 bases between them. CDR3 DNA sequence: TGTGCCAGCAGCGGGGGAGCTACAGATACGCAGTATTTT. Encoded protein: CASSGGATDTQYF.

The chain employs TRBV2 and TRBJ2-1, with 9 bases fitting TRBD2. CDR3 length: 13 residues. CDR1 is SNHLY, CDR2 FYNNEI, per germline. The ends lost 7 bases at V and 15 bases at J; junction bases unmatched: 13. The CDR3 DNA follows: TGTGCCAGCAAACGCGGGGGGGATGGATTTTGGTTCTTC. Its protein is CASKRGGDGFWFF.